The 28 T cell receptor beta chains given below trace back to one sample, sequenced in a study of tumor-infiltrating lymphocytes in primary liver carcinoma. Synthesis of TCR beta cDNA was carried out from 450 to 650 ng total RNA with a constant-region primer. Three-round nested multiplex PCR performed with slightly modified ARM-PCR produced the TCR beta libraries. Running ten to eleven cycles apiece, the first two PCR rounds relied on TRBV1-TRBV30 forward primers together with a C-beta reverse primer. TCRdb fed the multiplex PCR reads into MiXCR, producing one record per CDR3 protein. The sample has approximately 300,000 distinct CDR3 sequences; around three fifths are singletons. Germline DNA was extracted alongside blood RNA, which was obtained from unsorted whole blood. The specimen sequenced was peripheral blood. Receptors were obtained from a man aged 35 to 55 with primary liver carcinoma and hepatitis B virus infection.

The J gene is TRBJ1-5, the V gene TRBV5-1, with 12 bases fitting TRBD1. The V gene end was trimmed by 3 bases and the J gene end by 2 bases; junction bases not matched to a gene: 3. The CDR3 consists of 16 residues. Germline CDR1 is SGHRS and CDR2 is YFSETQ. CDR3 DNA: TGCGCCAGCAGCTCTGGGACAGGGGGCGGCAATCAGCCCCAGCATTTT. It is translated as CASSSGTGGGNQPQHF.

This clonotype was counted only a few times. The junction does not match germline at one end; this may be a read error. V is TRBV6-1 and J is TRBJ2-1, with D tentatively TRBD2 (7 bases). Germline-derived CDR1 and CDR2 are MNHNS and SASEGT. CDR3 length: 17 residues. The CDR3 DNA sequence: TGTACCAGCACCGCGAAGTGGGGGGCGGGAGTTACTAATGAGCAGTTCTTC. It is translated as CTSTAKWGAGVTNEQFF.

This CDR3 is CASSLATRSGEQYF. CDR3 nucleotides: TGTGCCAGCAGCTTAGCCACCCGTAGCGGCGAGCAGTACTTC. The chain joins TRBV11-2 to TRBJ2-7; the D gene is possibly TRBD2 (6 bases). Per germline, CDR1 SGHAT and CDR2 FQNNGV. V lost 1 base and J lost 6, with 13 bases in between. CDR3 length: 14 amino acids.

The rearrangement joins TRBV10-3 to TRBJ2-7; D is unresolved. Trimming shortened V by 8 bases and J by 1 base, and 9 bases separated the two germline ends. In germline, CDR1 is ENHRY, CDR2 SYGVKD. The length of the CDR3 is 12 residues. In nucleotides, the CDR3 is TGTGCCATCGGTGTTAGTTCCTACGAGCAGTACTTC. As protein: CAIGVSSYEQYF.

Worth noting for this clonotype: Germline is not matched at one junction end, which may reflect a read error. This chain links TRBV11-2 with TRBJ1-1; no clear D gene. The germline CDR1 and CDR2 sequences are SGHAT and FQNNGV. The CDR3 runs 14 residues. CDR3 in DNA: TGTGCCAGAAGCTTACTGGGGATGAACACTGAAGCTCTCTTT. Translated: CARSLLGMNTEALF.

Comments on this clonotype: This may be a read error, as it is one base from a much larger clone. The rearrangement joins TRBV12-3 or TRBV12-4 to TRBJ1-5; D perhaps matches TRBD1 (5 bases). This CDR3 region has 13 residues. The V end lost 8 bases, the J end lost 7 bases, and 15 bases lay between the germline ends. CDR3 residues: CASEGAWGQPQHF. For the CDR3, the DNA is TGTGCCAGCGAAGGGGCCTGGGGGCAGCCCCAGCATTTT.

Notes on this clonotype: With a much larger clone just one base away, this may be a read error. This chain uses TRBV4-2 with TRBJ2-5, with TRBD2 identical over 9 bases. In germline, CDR1 is LGHNA, CDR2 YNFKEQ. The CDR3 length is 17 residues. The CDR3 nucleotides are TGTGCCAGCAGCAAAGATGTGGTAGCGGGAGTAGCGGAGACCCAGTACTTC. Translating gives CASSKDVVAGVAETQYF.

The rearrangement uses TRBV6-2 or TRBV6-3 and TRBJ2-3; D unresolved. Trimming cost V 4 bases and J 15 bases, with 14 bases left between them. Germline assignment: CDR1 MNHEY and CDR2 SVGEGT. The CDR3 is 11 residues long. The chain's CDR3 is CASSLRDRQYF. The CDR3 coding sequence is TGTGCCAGCAGTTTAAGAGATAGGCAATATTTT.

This clonotype was found many times. V gene TRBV10-3 combines with J gene TRBJ1-1; no definite D call. CDR1 ENHRY and CDR2 SYGVKD come from the germline V gene. CDR3 length: 13 residues. Trimming cost V 4 bases and J 4 bases, with 10 bases left between them. The CDR3 sequence is CAISGTGRTEAFF. The CDR3 bases are TGTGCCATCAGTGGCACCGGACGCACTGAAGCTTTCTTT.

V usage is TRBV29-1 and J usage is TRBJ2-7; possible D gene TRBD2, 6 bases. The CDR3 has 16 residues. The ends were cut back, 0 bases at V and 3 bases at J, with 18 bases in the middle. CDR1 SQVTM and CDR2 ANQGSEA come from the germline V gene. For the CDR3, the DNA is TGCAGCGTTGAAGACCGTCGGAGGGGATTAGTCTACGAGCAGTACTTC. Encoded protein: CSVEDRRRGLVYEQYF.

The sample holds many counts of this clonotype. The gene calls are TRBV6-6 and TRBJ1-1, with 8 bases fitting TRBD1. The CDR3 runs to 16 residues. Germline V gene data show CDR1 as MNHNY and CDR2 as SVGAGI (reference sequence). J was trimmed by 6 bases and V by 2 bases; bases with no gene match: 11. CDR3 nucleotides: TGTGCCAGCAGTTACGCCCCCGGGACAGGTGGGCCTGAAGCTTTCTTT. As protein: CASSYAPGTGGPEAFF.

Concerning this clonotype itself: With a much larger clone just one base away, this may be a read error. The CDR3 coding sequence is TGTGCCAGCAGCCAAGATCTCGCAGGGGACACTGAAGCTTTCTTT. As protein: CASSQDLAGDTEAFF. V gene TRBV11-2 combines with J gene TRBJ1-1; D may be TRBD1 (6 bases). CDR3 length: 15 residues. Germline CDR1 SGHAT, CDR2 FQNNGV. V lost 5 bases to trimming and J lost 3 bases, with 16 bases between them.

The chain employs TRBV5-4 and TRBJ2-3, with 7 nucleotides matching TRBD1. Germline V lookup: CDR1 SGHNT, CDR2 YYREEE (reference sequence). This CDR3 is 14 amino acids long. V trimming: 4 bases; J trimming: 4 bases; junction bases outside the gene matches: 6. This chain's CDR3 is CASSQGTAPDTQYF. CDR3 coding DNA: TGTGCCAGCAGCCAAGGGACAGCCCCAGATACGCAGTATTTT.

Note on this clonotype: This may stem from a read error, because a much larger clone lies one nucleotide away. The chain joins TRBV6-6 to TRBJ2-5; TRBD1 is a possible D gene (6 bases). The CDR3 has 15 amino acids. The germline CDR1 and CDR2 sequences are MNHNY and SVGAGI (reference sequence). DNA for the CDR3: TGTACCAGCAGATCGACCAGGGGCTGGGCCGGGACCCAGTACTTC. Amino acids: CTSRSTRGWAGTQYF.

To note about this clonotype: This may be a read error: a much more frequent sequence differs by one nucleotide. The chain recombines TRBV6-5 with TRBJ1-4; D is unclear. The CDR3 is 16 amino acids. Germline V gives CDR1 MNHEY, CDR2 SVGAGI. This chain's CDR3 is CASGSFPDATNEELFF. DNA of the CDR3: TGTGCCAGCGGATCCTTCCCAGATGCAACTAATGAAGAACTGTTTTTT.

The chain joins TRBV24-1 to TRBJ1-2; D perhaps matches TRBD1 (6 bases). V was clipped by 4 bases and J by 2 bases, with 13 bases between them. CDR3 length: 15 amino acids. Germline CDR1 reads KGHDR; CDR2 reads SFDVKD. Here the CDR3 DNA reads TGTGCCACCAGTGACTCGACAGGAGGCAACTATGGCTACACCTTC. It codes for CATSDSTGGNYGYTF.

On this clonotype: A read error is likely, as this CDR3 ends without the conserved phenylalanine or tryptophan. The chain has TRBV5-1 and TRBJ2-7; 8 positions match TRBD1. J lost 2 bases, V lost 3 bases, and 4 bases had no gene match. This CDR3 comprises 14 residues. CDR1 is SGHRS, CDR2 YFSETQ, per germline. CDR3 residues: CASSSTGEAYEQYL. DNA for the CDR3: TGCGCCAGCAGCTCGACAGGGGAGGCCTACGAGCAGTACTTA.

As regards this clonotype: One base away lies a much larger clone, so this may be a sequencing read error. The chain joins TRBV6-2 or TRBV6-3 to TRBJ1-1; D perhaps matches TRBD1 (6 bases). Trimming took off 6 bases at V and 5 bases at J, with 19 bases between the two ends. The CDR3 spans 15 residues. Germline CDR1 reads MNHEY; CDR2 reads SVGEGT. The CDR3 loop is CASRLIQWRGTEAFF. CDR3 sequence (DNA): TGTGCCAGCAGACTCATACAGTGGAGGGGGACTGAAGCTTTCTTT.

This clonotype was counted only a few times. This chain joins TRBV5-6 and TRBJ2-7; 9 positions agree with TRBD1. Trimming at V came to 4 bases and at J to 3 bases, leaving 8 bases not matched to a gene. The V gene's germline CDR1 is SGHDT and CDR2 YYEEEE. This CDR3 has 15 amino acids. CDR3 sequence: CASSDRGTGFYEQYF. In nucleotides, the CDR3 is TGTGCCAGCAGCGACCGTGGGACAGGGTTCTACGAGCAGTACTTC.

As concerns this clonotype: A read error is likely, as this CDR3 ends without the conserved phenylalanine or tryptophan. CDR3: CASSRDSSTGELFC. In nucleotides, the CDR3 is TGTGCCAGTAGCCGAGATTCGAGCACCGGGGAGCTGTTTTGT. This sequence joins TRBV11-1 and TRBJ2-2; D unresolved. There are 14 residues in the CDR3. From germline, CDR1 is SGHAT and CDR2 FQDESV (reference sequence). Trimming removed 9 bases at V and 4 bases at J, with 15 bases between.

This clonotype was recorded at least ten times. The chain couples TRBV28 to TRBJ1-1; D is unclear. Trimming removed 6 bases from V and 5 bases from J, with 16 bases in between. The CDR3 has 14 residues. Germline CDR1 and CDR2: MDHEN and SYDVKM. The CDR3 DNA is TGTGCCAGCAGACTCTCGAAAGCGACGACTGAAGCTTTCTTT. This gives the protein CASRLSKATTEAFF.

This clonotype was found many times. The rearrangement uses TRBV30 and TRBJ2-1, with D possibly matching TRBD2 (6 bases). Trimming cost V 8 bases and J 6 bases, with 14 bases left between them. Germline V lookup: CDR1 GTSNPN, CDR2 SVGIG (reference sequence). The CDR3 totals 12 residues. In nucleotides, the CDR3 is TGTGCCCTATGGGGGGTTGGCAATGAGCAGTTCTTC. This sequence encodes CALWGVGNEQFF.

To note about this clonotype: A read error may explain this, as a much larger clone is one base away. J is TRBJ1-2 and V is TRBV29-1; 7 nucleotides agree with TRBD1. Trimming took 5 bases from V and 6 from J; bases not matched to a gene: 9. From germline, CDR1 is SQVTM and CDR2 ANQGSEA. The CDR3 is made up of 13 amino acids. CDR3 residues: CSVQRGRQDGYTF. CDR3 DNA: TGCAGCGTTCAAAGGGGGCGCCAAGATGGCTACACCTTC.

This rearrangement joins TRBV11-2 to TRBJ2-3; TRBD2 agrees at 8 bases. After removal of 9 bases from V and 7 bases from J, the junction contained 15 bases not matched to a gene. The length of the CDR3 is 15 residues. The germline V gene encodes CDR1 SGHAT and CDR2 FQNNGV. The CDR3 loop reads CASSLTSVSQNTQYF. CDR3 bases: TGTGCCAGTAGCCTGACTAGCGTGAGTCAAAATACGCAGTATTTT.

Only one count was recorded for this clonotype. A much larger clone lies a single base off, so this may be a read error. The gene calls are TRBV6-5 and TRBJ1-5; D gene unclear. The CDR3 totals 14 residues. Germline V gene sequence: CDR1 MNHEY, CDR2 SVGAGI. Here the CDR3 reads CTSRKSGRNQPQHF. Written as DNA, the CDR3 is TGTACCAGCAGGAAAAGTGGACGCAATCAGCCCCAGCATTTT.

Details on this clonotype: A read error may produce the germline difference seen at one junction end. The J gene is TRBJ2-6, the V gene TRBV5-6; unclear D gene. Germline assignment: CDR1 SGHDT and CDR2 YYEEEE. The CDR3 consists of 15 residues. The DNA of the CDR3 is TGTGCCACCAGCTTGGCTCTTGGCGGGGCCAACGTCCTGACTTTC. This encodes CATSLALGGANVLTF.

In this sample, this clonotype turned up once. A much larger clone differs from this one at a single base, so this may be a read error. The chain carries TRBV5-6 and TRBJ1-1, with 7 bases fitting TRBD1. The CDR3 has 15 residues. Per the germline V gene, CDR1 is SGHDT and CDR2 is YYEEEE. DNA for the CDR3: TGTGCCAGCAGCTTTGGCCCGGACAGGAACACTGAATCTTTCTTT. Translation: CASSFGPDRNTESFF.

The rearrangement uses TRBV11-2 and TRBJ2-3; 10 bases are shared with TRBD2. After removal of 5 bases from V and 12 bases from J, the junction contained 14 bases not matched to a gene. Germline CDR1 reads SGHAT; CDR2 reads FQNNGV. This CDR3 region has 15 residues. The CDR3 DNA reads as TGTGCCAGCAGCATCCGACTAGCGGGCCGAGGTTTCCAGTATTTT. Translation gives CASSIRLAGRGFQYF.